This TCR beta chain was recorded in a study of T cells in Graves' hyperthyroidism and ophthalmopathy. This clonotype was recorded many times. No antigen is known for it. Amplification of TCR beta CDR3 regions was performed using RNA transcripts as template. With the HTBI primer set, the TCR CDR3 went through a first round of RT-PCR. One entry per CDR3 protein, called by TCRdb with MiXCR from the multiplex PCR reads. The sample has fewer than 600,000 distinct CDR3 sequences; 12% to 15% are singletons. No progression to ophthalmopathy during 18 months of follow-up defined stable disease. Trimming cost V 3 bases and J 2 bases; bases outside gene matches: 4. This CDR3 region has 16 residues. Germline-derived CDR1 and CDR2 are MNHEY and SVGEGT. Study-wide points: The model forecast ophthalmopathy, anticipating it by a median around 6.5 months before onset.

The chain uses TRBV6-2 or TRBV6-3 and TRBJ1-5; 10 bases agree with TRBD1. This clonotype was sampled from a woman between 35 and 50 years old with Graves' hyperthyroidism. The sample was blood. The CDR3 loop reads CASSYPGTGGNQPQHF. Here the CDR3 DNA reads TGTGCCAGCAGTTATCCCGGGACAGGGGGCAATCAGCCCCAGCATTTT.